These 17 T cell receptor beta chains share one sample of origin, sequenced in a study of radiation and T cells in renal cell carcinoma. This sample's treatment: treatment-naive control, cytoreductive nephrectomy. Profiling relied on immunoSEQ multiplex PCR, and the TCRdb table lists in-frame clones only, not all of them. The sample lists 14,000 to 15,000 clones; approximately 65% were seen once. This sample comprised tumor tissue, obtained from a patient whose treatment was nephrectomy without radiotherapy. These receptors originate from a man in his 60s with renal cell carcinoma.

The rearrangement links TRBV18 to TRBJ1-3; D gene uncertain. The CDR3 contains 15 residues. Germline V gene data show CDR1 as KGHSH and CDR2 as LQKENI. V was shortened by 6 bases and J by 0 bases, with 12 bases between the two germline ends. The CDR3 here is CASSEKQFSGNTIYF. CDR3 DNA sequence: TGTGCCAGCTCGGAAAAACAGTTCTCTGGAAACACCATATATTTT.

V gene TRBV30 combines with J gene TRBJ2-7; tentatively, D is TRBD2 (6 bases). This CDR3 contains 14 residues. Trimming shortened V by 3 bases and J by 3 bases, and 15 bases separated the two germline ends. Per the germline V gene, CDR1 is GTSNPN and CDR2 is SVGIG (reference sequence). This CDR3 is CAWSRGIGIYEQYF. The CDR3 coding sequence is TGTGCCTGGAGCCGCGGGATAGGCATCTACGAGCAGTACTTC.

The rearrangement joins TRBV7-2 to TRBJ2-4, with 9 bases fitting TRBD2. The germline CDR1 and CDR2 sequences are SGHTA and FQGNSA. V lost 5 bases, J lost 1 base, and 6 bases stayed unmatched. The CDR3 runs to 16 residues. The CDR3 DNA sequence: TGTGCCAGCAGCCCCCCAACTAGCGGGGCCAAAAACATTCAGTACTTC. Translated, it gives CASSPPTSGAKNIQYF.

The chain carries TRBV11-3 and TRBJ1-3; D remains unclear. Between the trimmed V and J ends, which lost 3 bases and 0 bases, there was a span of 3 bases. Germline assignment: CDR1 SGHNT and CDR2 YENEEA. The CDR3 has 13 amino acids. In DNA, the CDR3 is TGTGCCAGCAGCTTTAACTCTGGAAACACCATATATTTT. Encoded protein: CASSFNSGNTIYF.

The chain carries TRBV23-1 and TRBJ2-5; D uncertain. TRBV23-1 belongs to the ORF category, with a function that is uncertain. V lost 0 bases and J lost 9, with 8 bases in between. This CDR3 has 12 residues. DNA for the CDR3: TGCGCCAGCAGTCAATCGGGTAGGGCCCAGTACTTC. Amino acids: CASSQSGRAQYF.

The genes are TRBV27 and TRBJ2-5, with D possibly matching TRBD1 (5 bases). CDR1 and CDR2 (germline): MNHEY, SMNVEV (reference sequence). CDR3 size: 14 residues. V dropped 6 bases and J dropped 5 bases, with 16 bases sitting between them. CDR3: CASSRPGKGETQYF. Here the CDR3 DNA reads TGTGCCAGCAGCCGCCCAGGGAAGGGCGAGACCCAGTACTTC.

The chain links TRBV10-3 to TRBJ1-1; maybe TRBD1 (5 bases). V shed 7 bases and J shed 2 bases, with 14 bases lying between them. Germline CDR1 ENHRY, CDR2 SYGVKD. The CDR3 is 14 residues long. The CDR3 loop reads CAITREGFNTEAFF. The CDR3 DNA sequence: TGTGCCATCACGAGGGAGGGGTTCAACACTGAAGCTTTCTTT.

The gene calls are TRBV11-2 and TRBJ1-1; no clear D gene. V was shortened by 3 bases and J by 1 base, with 6 bases between the two germline ends. Looked up from germline, CDR1 is SGHAT and CDR2 is FQNNGV. CDR3 length: 13 residues. CDR3 in DNA: TGTGCCAGCAGCTTCGGTGGGAACACTGAAGCTTTCTTT. This sequence encodes CASSFGGNTEAFF.

V is TRBV30 and J is TRBJ2-5, with unresolved D. With 0 bases removed from V and 5 bases from J, the gap between germline ends came to 7 bases. Per germline, CDR1 GTSNPN and CDR2 SVGIG (reference sequence). This CDR3 has 12 amino acids. CDR3 region: CAWSVRRETQYF. Here the CDR3 DNA reads TGTGCCTGGAGTGTACGTCGGGAGACCCAGTACTTC. Drawing the rest from reference TRBV30 and TRBJ2-5, the complete variable domain is SQTIHQWPATLVQPVGSPLSLECTVEGTSNPNLYWYRQAAGRGLQLLFYSVGIGQISSEVPQNLSASRPQDRQFILSSKKLLLSDSGFYLCAWSVRRETQYFGPGTRLLVL.

This clone has just a few counts. V is TRBV7-6 and J is TRBJ1-4, with D perhaps matching TRBD1 (6 bases). The CDR3 is 14 residues long. V dropped 7 bases and J dropped 4 bases, with 13 bases sitting between them. CDR1 SGHVS and CDR2 FNYEAQ come from the germline V gene. The CDR3 coding sequence is TGTGCCAGCACGGCGGGACAAGTTAATGAAAAACTGTTTTTT. Translating gives CASTAGQVNEKLFF.

This clone was detected only once. CDR3 loop: CASSLSPGGDTQYF. CDR3 in DNA: TGTGCCAGCAGTCTTAGCCCGGGGGGAGATACGCAGTATTTT. V gene TRBV27 combines with J gene TRBJ2-3, with 7 positions matching TRBD2. CDR3 length: 14 residues. Germline V gene sequence: CDR1 MNHEY, CDR2 SMNVEV (reference sequence). Trimming cost V 5 bases and J 5 bases; bases outside gene matches: 7.

This clone was picked up a small number of times. The chain joins TRBV18 to TRBJ1-4; 8 bases are shared with TRBD1. V was pared by 2 bases and J by 7 bases, with 6 bases of the junction left unmatched. Germline V gene sequence: CDR1 KGHSH, CDR2 LQKENI. This CDR3 is built from 15 residues. CDR3 amino acids: CASSPWDRSVEKLFF. Written as DNA, the CDR3 is TGTGCCAGCTCACCATGGGACAGGTCGGTTGAAAAACTGTTTTTT.

The V gene is TRBV18, the J gene TRBJ1-1; possible D gene TRBD1, 5 bases. Trimming cost V 0 bases and J 3 bases, with 11 bases left between them. This CDR3 is 15 amino acids long. CDR1 and CDR2 (germline): KGHSH, LQKENI. This CDR3 reads CASSPPLGAHTEAFF. In DNA form, the CDR3 reads TGTGCCAGCTCACCACCGTTAGGGGCGCACACTGAAGCTTTCTTT.

This clone was detected a few times. This chain joins TRBV29-1 and TRBJ1-2; maybe TRBD1 (5 bases). Trimming stripped 6 bases from V and 2 bases from J, with 10 bases between. This CDR3 has 12 amino acids. The germline CDR1 and CDR2 sequences are SQVTM and ANQGSEA. CDR3 amino acids: CSVGQGNYGYTF. Written as DNA, the CDR3 is TGCAGCGTCGGGCAGGGAAACTATGGCTACACCTTC. The whole variable domain, filled in from reference TRBV29-1 and TRBJ1-2, reads SAVISQKPSRDICQRGTSLTIQCQVDSQVTMMFWYRQQPGQSLTLIATANQGSEATYESGFVIDKFPISRPNLTFSTLTVSNMSPEDSSIYLCSVGQGNYGYTFGSGTRLTVV.

The chain uses TRBV28 and TRBJ2-2; 11 bases line up with TRBD1. Germline V gene sequence: CDR1 MDHEN, CDR2 SYDVKM. Germline trimming cut 3 bases from V and 6 bases from J; bases unmatched to any gene: 6. This CDR3 is 16 amino acids long. The CDR3 sequence is CASSFQGQGGPGELFF. The CDR3 DNA reads as TGTGCCAGCAGTTTTCAGGGACAGGGGGGTCCCGGGGAGCTGTTTTTT. The variable domain in full, with the rest retrieved from reference TRBV28 and TRBJ2-2, is DVKVTQSSRYLVKRTGEKVFLECVQDMDHENMFWYRQDPGLGLRLIYFSYDVKMKEKGDIPEGYSVSREKKERFSLILESASTNQTSMYLCASSFQGQGGPGELFFGEGSRLTVL.

The chain employs TRBV7-8 and TRBJ1-4; D call uncertain. Germline V gene lookup returns CDR1 SGHVS and CDR2 FQNEAQ. V was pared by 2 bases and J by 0 bases, with 7 bases between. The CDR3 is 15 residues long. This CDR3 reads CASSLRGTTNEKLFF. Written as DNA, the CDR3 is TGTGCCAGCAGCTTAAGAGGGACAACTAATGAAAAACTGTTTTTT.

The chain is built from TRBV15 and TRBJ1-5, with 10 bases matching TRBD1. The CDR3 covers 16 residues. V lost 4 bases and J lost 6; bases outside the gene matches: 9. In germline, CDR1 is LNHNV, CDR2 YYDKDF (reference sequence). This CDR3 is CATSIQGQGRFQPQHF. CDR3 in DNA: TGTGCCACCAGCATCCAGGGACAGGGGCGCTTTCAGCCCCAGCATTTT. The variable domain in full, completed from reference TRBV15 and TRBJ1-5, reads DAMVIQNPRYQVTQFGKPVTLSCSQTLNHNVMYWYQQKSSQAPKLLFHYYDKDFNNEADTPDNFQSRRPNTSFCFLDIRSPGLGDTAMYLCATSIQGQGRFQPQHFGDGTRLSIL.